Presented here are 25 T cell receptor beta chains from one specimen sequenced in a study of T cell responses to AZD1222 COVID-19 vaccine. Profiling relied on immunoSEQ multiplex PCR, and the TCRdb table lists in-frame clones only, not all of them. This table holds some 100,000 clones, 88% found once. Specimen: peripheral blood, collected on day 0 of MenACWY control vaccination. Receptors originate from an adult in good health.

Points on this clone: Mismatch with germline at one junction end may stem from a read error. The chain has TRBV2 and TRBJ1-2; D is possibly TRBD1 (5 bases). Per germline, CDR1 SNHLY and CDR2 FYNNEI. The CDR3 contains 11 residues. The CDR3 DNA follows: TGTGCCAGCAGTGAAGAAGCCGTCCAGGGCTTC. The encoded protein is CASSEEAVQGF.

This sequence joins TRBV6-4 and TRBJ1-4; D not resolved. The CDR3 has 13 residues. Germline lookup yields CDR1 MRHNA and CDR2 SNTAGT. Trimming left V 2 bases short and J 3 bases short, with 4 bases between. Here the CDR3 DNA reads TGTGCCAGCAGTGACAAAGCTAATGAAAAACTGTTTTTT. Protein sequence: CASSDKANEKLFF.

The genes are TRBV19 and TRBJ1-1; perhaps TRBD1 as D (6 bases). Germline CDR1 is LNHDA and CDR2 is SQIVND (reference sequence). The CDR3 has 13 amino acids. V gave up 4 bases and J gave up 4 bases, with 10 bases separating them. The CDR3 sequence is CASSTLGATEAFF. CDR3 nucleotide sequence: TGTGCCAGTAGTACCTTGGGGGCCACTGAAGCTTTCTTT. The full variable domain, rest sourced from reference TRBV19 and TRBJ1-1, is DGGITQSPKYLFRKEGQNVTLSCEQNLNHDAMYWYRQDPGQGLRLIYYSQIVNDFQKGDIAEGYSVSREKKESFPLTVTSAQKNPTAFYLCASSTLGATEAFFGQGTRLTVV.

The rearrangement links TRBV4-2 to TRBJ2-7; D is possibly TRBD1 (5 bases). The V gene lost 0 bases and the J gene lost 4 bases, with 22 bases spanning the gap. This CDR3 is built from 18 residues. Germline CDR1 LGHNA, CDR2 YNFKEQ. CDR3 sequence reads: CASSQDAPVGRALYEQYF. In DNA form, the CDR3 reads TGTGCCAGCAGCCAAGACGCACCTGTGGGCAGGGCCCTATACGAGCAGTACTTC.

This chain joins TRBV4-1 and TRBJ1-1, with TRBD1 as a possible D gene (6 bases). Germline CDR1 MGHRA, CDR2 YSYEKL. This CDR3 region has 11 residues. V lost 3 bases, J lost 11 bases, and 10 bases lay in between. The CDR3 loop is CASSHRTEAFF. CDR3 coding DNA: TGCGCCAGCAGCCACCGGACAGAGGCTTTCTTT.

The chain recombines TRBV4-2 with TRBJ1-1; D is perhaps TRBD1 (5 bases). With 4 bases removed from V and 1 base from J, the gap between germline ends came to 13 bases. This CDR3 is 15 amino acids long. The germline CDR1 and CDR2 sequences are LGHNA and YNFKEQ. The CDR3 reads CASSRDNQGNTEAFF. The CDR3 DNA follows: TGTGCCAGCAGCCGGGATAACCAGGGGAACACTGAAGCTTTCTTT.

This sequence joins TRBV11-2 and TRBJ1-5; the D gene is possibly TRBD1 (5 bases). The CDR3 loop spans 15 amino acids. CDR1 SGHAT and CDR2 FQNNGV come from the germline V gene. Trimming stripped 4 bases from V and 1 base from J, with 11 bases between. In nucleotides, the CDR3 is TGTGCCAGCAGCTCCGGGACCGAAAGCAATCAGCCCCAGCATTTT. Its protein product is CASSSGTESNQPQHF. The variable domain in full, completed from reference TRBV11-2 and TRBJ1-5, reads EAGVAQSPRYKIIEKRQSVAFWCNPISGHATLYWYQQILGQGPKLLIQFQNNGVVDDSQLPKDRFSAERLKGVDSTLKIQPAKLEDSAVYLCASSSGTESNQPQHFGDGTRLSIL.

The V gene is TRBV29-1, the J gene TRBJ1-1; 7 nucleotides agree with TRBD1. From germline, CDR1 is SQVTM and CDR2 ANQGSEA. CDR3 length: 13 residues. Unmatched junction bases numbered 3, after V lost 4 bases and J lost 1 base. The CDR3 coding sequence is TGCAGCGTTGGACAGGGCTGGAACACTGAAGCTTTCTTT. Its translation: CSVGQGWNTEAFF. Filled out from reference TRBV29-1 and TRBJ1-1, the complete variable domain reads SAVISQKPSRDICQRGTSLTIQCQVDSQVTMMFWYRQQPGQSLTLIATANQGSEATYESGFVIDKFPISRPNLTFSTLTVSNMSPEDSSIYLCSVGQGWNTEAFFGQGTRLTVV.

The chain links TRBV12-3 or TRBV12-4 to TRBJ1-6; no clear D. With 4 bases removed from V and 7 bases from J, the gap between germline ends came to 8 bases. This CDR3 has 13 residues. The CDR3 loop reads CASSWAENSPLHF. The DNA for the CDR3 is TGTGCCAGCAGTTGGGCGGAAAATTCACCCCTCCACTTT.

The gene calls are TRBV19 and TRBJ1-5; TRBD1 aligns across 10 bases. This CDR3 comprises 16 residues. V was clipped by 4 bases and J by 6 bases; unmatched bases: 9. From germline, CDR1 is LNHDA and CDR2 SQIVND (reference sequence). CDR3 nucleotides: TGTGCCAGTAGTAACCGGGACAGGGGCCTGAGTCAGCCCCAGCATTTT. Protein sequence: CASSNRDRGLSQPQHF.

This chain links TRBV30 with TRBJ2-7; 7 bases are a match to TRBD1. Germline CDR1 reads GTSNPN; CDR2 reads SVGIG (reference sequence). After removal of 4 bases from V and 0 bases from J, the junction contained 3 bases not matched to a gene. The CDR3 has 13 residues. The CDR3 here is CAWIGQASYEQYF. For the CDR3, the DNA is TGTGCCTGGATAGGACAGGCCTCCTACGAGCAGTACTTC.

V is TRBV4-1 and J is TRBJ1-5, with 10 positions matching TRBD1. Germline CDR1 reads MGHRA; CDR2 reads YSYEKL. Trimming at V came to 3 bases and at J to 5 bases, leaving 7 bases not matched to a gene. The CDR3 runs 16 residues. The CDR3 region has the DNA TGCGCCAGCAGCCAGGAAAGGACAGGGGGGTATCAGCCCCAGCATTTT. Residues: CASSQERTGGYQPQHF.

The chain links TRBV7-9 to TRBJ2-3, with D possibly TRBD2 on 5 matching bases. There are 18 residues in the CDR3. CDR1 SEHNR and CDR2 FQNEAQ come from the germline V gene (reference sequence). V lost 1 base to trimming and J lost 1 base, with 18 bases between them. The CDR3 spells CASSLGVAPGRGTDTQYF. DNA of the CDR3: TGTGCCAGCAGCTTAGGGGTAGCGCCCGGCCGGGGCACAGATACGCAGTATTTT.

The chain's CDR3 is CASSDTIGNEKLFF. The CDR3 region has the DNA TGTGCCAGCAGTGACACTATAGGGAATGAAAAACTGTTTTTT. The chain combines TRBV27 with TRBJ1-4; no firm D call. V was clipped by 5 bases and J by 5 bases, with 12 bases between them. The CDR3 has 14 residues. Germline V gene lookup returns CDR1 MNHEY and CDR2 SMNVEV (reference sequence).

CDR3 in DNA: TGTGCCACCAGTCCGCTAGCGGGGGACACAGATACGCAGTATTTT. Amino acid sequence: CATSPLAGDTDTQYF. The chain links TRBV24-1 to TRBJ2-3; TRBD2 agrees at 10 bases. The J segment lost 2 bases and the V segment lost 6 bases, leaving 4 bases of the junction unmatched. Germline V gives CDR1 KGHDR, CDR2 SFDVKD. This CDR3 comprises 15 residues.

The rearrangement joins TRBV10-3 to TRBJ1-4, with 11 positions matching TRBD1. Germline trimming cut 1 base from V and 4 bases from J; bases unmatched to any gene: 5. The germline V gene has CDR1 ENHRY and CDR2 SYGVKD. The CDR3 has 17 residues. DNA of the CDR3: TGTGCCATCAGTGAGTACGGACAGGGGGCCATTAATGAAAAACTGTTTTTT. It encodes CAISEYGQGAINEKLFF.

The genes are TRBV3-1 (or the pseudogene TRBV3-2) and TRBJ2-1; D gene ambiguous. The CDR3 sequence is 16 residues long. CDR1 and CDR2 from the germline V gene are LGHDT and YNNKEL (reference sequence). V was pared by 1 base and J by 0 bases, with 10 bases between. For the CDR3, the DNA is TGTGCCAGCAGCCAAGTTCGGCTCAACTCCTACAATGAGCAGTTCTTC. As protein: CASSQVRLNSYNEQFF.

The chain is built from TRBV7-3 and TRBJ1-2, with 8 bases that match TRBD1. The CDR3 sequence is 13 residues long. Losses at the gene ends were 5 bases for V and 7 bases for J; bases not matched to a gene: 6. Germline assignment: CDR1 SGHTA and CDR2 FQGTGA. The CDR3 loop is CASSATGGGGYTF. In DNA, the CDR3 is TGTGCCAGCAGCGCAACAGGGGGTGGTGGCTACACCTTC.

The chain employs TRBV10-3 and TRBJ1-3; the D gene is possibly TRBD1 (5 bases). V was pared by 7 bases and J by 0 bases, with 16 bases between. The length of the CDR3 is 16 residues. Germline lookup yields CDR1 ENHRY and CDR2 SYGVKD. DNA of the CDR3: TGTGCCATCACTGCGGGACGGGTACCCTCTGGAAACACCATATATTTT. Protein sequence: CAITAGRVPSGNTIYF.

The V call is TRBV6-5, the J call TRBJ1-5; 7 bases match TRBD1. Germline V gene sequence: CDR1 MNHEY, CDR2 SVGAGI. The CDR3 length is 16 residues. Trimming took 0 bases from V and 3 from J; bases not matched to a gene: 5. The CDR3 DNA sequence: TGTGCCAGCAGTTACTCGAAGACAGGGCCCAATCAGCCCCAGCATTTT. It encodes CASSYSKTGPNQPQHF.

The chain carries TRBV6-5 and TRBJ2-7, with 7 bases lining up with TRBD1. The CDR3 covers 15 residues. Germline CDR1 reads MNHEY; CDR2 reads SVGAGI. V was pared by 7 bases and J by 1 base, with 10 bases of the junction left unmatched. CDR3 sequence reads: CASKMTGRPSYEQYF. The CDR3 DNA reads as TGTGCCAGCAAAATGACAGGGAGACCTTCCTACGAGCAGTACTTC.

The genes are TRBV5-6 and TRBJ2-7; D is perhaps TRBD2 (6 bases). Trimming removed 5 bases from V and 0 bases from J, with 9 bases in between. From germline, CDR1 is SGHDT and CDR2 YYEEEE. This CDR3 is built from 13 residues. CDR3 loop: CASRYGSSYEQYF. Written as DNA, the CDR3 is TGTGCCAGCAGATACGGGAGCTCCTACGAGCAGTACTTC.

The V gene is TRBV19, the J gene TRBJ1-3; tentatively, D is TRBD1 (6 bases). From germline, CDR1 is LNHDA and CDR2 SQIVND (reference sequence). The CDR3 spans 20 residues. V was trimmed by 5 bases and J by 3 bases, leaving 29 bases between them. The CDR3 region is CASSSLRRSQQGTRGNTIYF. The CDR3 DNA reads TGTGCCAGTAGTTCTCTTCGCCGATCCCAACAGGGAACTCGTGGAAACACCATATATTTT. Based on the CDR3 plus reference TRBV19 and TRBJ1-3, the full variable domain is DGGITQSPKYLFRKEGQNVTLSCEQNLNHDAMYWYRQDPGQGLRLIYYSQIVNDFQKGDIAEGYSVSREKKESFPLTVTSAQKNPTAFYLCASSSLRRSQQGTRGNTIYFGEGSWLTVV.

The CDR3 loop reads CASSPQDNRVEQYF. For the CDR3, the DNA is TGTGCCAGCTCACCACAGGATAACAGGGTCGAGCAGTACTTC. The chain has TRBV18 and TRBJ2-7; the D gene is possibly TRBD1 (6 bases). There are 14 residues in the CDR3. Between the trimmed V and J ends, which lost 1 base and 6 bases, there was a span of 13 bases. The germline V gene encodes CDR1 KGHSH and CDR2 LQKENI. Drawing the rest from reference TRBV18 and TRBJ2-7, the complete variable domain is NAGVMQNPRHLVRRRGQEARLRCSPMKGHSHVYWYRQLPEEGLKFMVYLQKENIIDESGMPKERFSAEFPKEGPSILRIQQVVRGDSAAYFCASSPQDNRVEQYFGPGTRLTVT.

The rearrangement joins TRBV28 to TRBJ2-7, with D possibly being TRBD1 (5 bases). Germline V lookup: CDR1 MDHEN, CDR2 SYDVKM. This CDR3 has 13 amino acids. Trimming left V 2 bases short and J 7 bases short, with 12 bases between. The CDR3 coding sequence is TGTGCCAGCAGTTTAGAAACAGGCACGGAGCAGTACTTC. It is translated as CASSLETGTEQYF.